Below are 9 T cell receptor beta chains sequenced from a single sample in a study of T cell responses to AZD1222 COVID-19 vaccine. The protocol was immunoSEQ multiplex PCR, while the TCRdb copy is restricted to in-frame clones and leaves out a portion. The sample lists 140,000 to 150,000 clones; about 90% were seen once. Sequenced material: peripheral blood, taken on day 0 of AZD1222 vaccination. These receptors were obtained from an adult in good health.

This clone was counted a single time. The chain recombines TRBV19 with TRBJ2-1, with D hard to call. The length of the CDR3 is 13 residues. CDR1 and CDR2 from the germline V gene are LNHDA and SQIVND (reference sequence). The V end lost 5 bases, the J end lost 8 bases, and 13 bases lay between the germline ends. CDR3 DNA sequence: TGTGCCAGTAGTTCCCGGACCGGCGATGAGCAGTTCTTC. Residues: CASSSRTGDEQFF. The full variable domain, its missing parts supplied by reference TRBV19 and TRBJ2-1, is DGGITQSPKYLFRKEGQNVTLSCEQNLNHDAMYWYRQDPGQGLRLIYYSQIVNDFQKGDIAEGYSVSREKKESFPLTVTSAQKNPTAFYLCASSSRTGDEQFFGPGTRLTVL.

The chain recombines TRBV3-1 (or the pseudogene TRBV3-2) with TRBJ1-2; D unresolved. In germline, CDR1 is LGHDT, CDR2 YNNKEL (reference sequence). V gave up 4 bases and J gave up 2 bases, with 17 bases separating them. The CDR3 totals 16 residues. CDR3: CASSPRSPASNYGYTF. The CDR3 DNA follows: TGTGCCAGCAGCCCGCGTTCCCCGGCCAGCAACTATGGCTACACCTTC.

The V gene is TRBV2, the J gene TRBJ2-1, with D possibly called TRBD1 or TRBD2 (5 bases each). The CDR3 is made up of 13 amino acids. In germline, CDR1 is SNHLY, CDR2 FYNNEI. V lost 2 bases and J 6 bases, leaving 8 bases between the germline ends. CDR3 sequence reads: CASSERDPNEQFF. For the CDR3, the DNA is TGTGCCAGCAGTGAACGGGACCCCAATGAGCAGTTCTTC.

This chain connects TRBV6-5 to TRBJ2-1; tentatively, D is TRBD1 or TRBD2 (5 bases each). V lost 8 bases and J 4 bases, leaving 15 bases between the germline ends. The CDR3 has 14 amino acids. CDR1 and CDR2 from the germline V gene are MNHEY and SVGAGI. The CDR3 DNA reads TGTGCCAGCGTCCGAGAGGGGCCTTACAATGAGCAGTTCTTC. Its protein is CASVREGPYNEQFF.

The chain has TRBV19 and TRBJ1-2; the D is unclear. Trimming cost V 4 bases and J 10 bases, with 13 bases left between them. Germline V gene sequence: CDR1 LNHDA, CDR2 SQIVND (reference sequence). The CDR3 runs to 12 residues. The CDR3 nucleotides read TGTGCCAGTAGTAACACAAATCAGGACTACACCTTC. It is translated as CASSNTNQDYTF.

The chain employs TRBV19 and TRBJ2-3; D unresolved. Looked up from germline, CDR1 is LNHDA and CDR2 is SQIVND (reference sequence). The CDR3 has 16 amino acids. The V end lost 5 bases, the J end lost 1 base, and 16 bases lay between the germline ends. CDR3 in amino acids: CASSPQASPGTDTQYF. CDR3 in DNA: TGTGCCAGTAGTCCCCAAGCGTCTCCCGGCACAGATACGCAGTATTTT. The variable domain in full, with the rest retrieved from reference TRBV19 and TRBJ2-3, is DGGITQSPKYLFRKEGQNVTLSCEQNLNHDAMYWYRQDPGQGLRLIYYSQIVNDFQKGDIAEGYSVSREKKESFPLTVTSAQKNPTAFYLCASSPQASPGTDTQYFGPGTRLTVL.

The rearrangement links TRBV5-1 to TRBJ2-5, with 11 positions matching TRBD2. V was pared by 1 base and J by 5 bases, with 4 bases of the junction left unmatched. This CDR3 comprises 15 residues. The germline V gene encodes CDR1 SGHRS and CDR2 YFSETQ. CDR3 sequence reads: CASSLSTSGAETQYF. The CDR3 nucleotides read TGCGCCAGCAGCTTGTCGACTAGCGGGGCCGAGACCCAGTACTTC.

This chain connects TRBV19 to TRBJ2-3; TRBD2 matches at 7 bases. Germline V CDR1 and CDR2: LNHDA, SQIVND (reference sequence). The CDR3 runs to 12 residues. Germline trimming cut 7 bases from V and 4 bases from J; bases unmatched to any gene: 2. CDR3: CASMGGADTQYF. In nucleotides, the CDR3 is TGTGCCAGTATGGGGGGGGCAGATACGCAGTATTTT.

In its sample, this clone was seen once. The V gene is TRBV18, the J gene TRBJ2-7, with D perhaps matching TRBD1 (6 bases). This CDR3 region has 15 residues. Germline loops: CDR1 KGHSH, CDR2 LQKENI. V dropped 6 bases and J dropped 2 bases, with 17 bases sitting between them. CDR3 nucleotide sequence: TGTGCCAGCTCGCTCGCTCCGGGACAACCCTACGAGCAGTACTTC. Its translation: CASSLAPGQPYEQYF.